This T cell receptor (beta chain) was found in a study of blood T cell repertoires in COVID-19. TCRdb's table, derived via immunoSEQ multiplex PCR, lists solely in-frame clones and lacks some. The data show more than 110,000 clones, roughly 84% seen once. CDR3 length equals 13 residues. V was trimmed by 10 bases and J by 2 bases, leaving 11 bases between them. Germline CDR1 reads MNHEY; CDR2 reads SVGAGI. In its sample, this clone was seen a few times. This sequence was found in a man aged 40-50 years with acute COVID-19. Sequencing was carried out using PBMCs or T cells enriched from blood (not recorded which). The chain recombines TRBV6-5 with TRBJ2-2; D possibly corresponds to TRBD2 (5 bases). The CDR3 DNA is TGTGCCACCCGTCGGGGAAACACCGGGGAGCTGTTTTTT. It is translated as CATRRGNTGELFF.